One and the same sample provided the 23 T cell receptor beta chains below, sequenced in a study of cytomegalovirus exposure and HLA in healthy donors. The PCR contained 60 Vbeta and 13 Jbeta primers. Clones were read by immunoSEQ multiplex PCR, and TCRdb kept only the in-frame ones, dropping some. The sample holds some 140,000 clones, 65% to 80% seen once. Sequenced material: PBMCs. The receptors here all came from a woman aged 50 to 60 in good health and CMV-seropositive.

The V gene is TRBV15, the J gene TRBJ1-2; D uncertain. Germline CDR1 LNHNV, CDR2 YYDKDF (reference sequence). The CDR3 covers 14 residues. V lost 5 bases and J 1 base, leaving 11 bases between the germline ends. This CDR3 is CATSPGGDNYGYTF. CDR3 coding DNA: TGTGCCACCAGCCCAGGCGGGGATAACTATGGCTACACCTTC.

The gene calls are TRBV2 and TRBJ2-1, with 10 nucleotides matching TRBD2. The ends lost 4 bases at V and 0 bases at J; junction bases unmatched: 6. CDR3 length: 17 amino acids. Germline lookup yields CDR1 SNHLY and CDR2 FYNNEI. In nucleotides, the CDR3 is TGTGCCAGCAGTGTAGCCAGCGGGGGGGCCTCCTACAATGAGCAGTTCTTC. This encodes CASSVASGGASYNEQFF. Filled out from reference TRBV2 and TRBJ2-1, the complete variable domain reads EPEVTQTPSHQVTQMGQEVILRCVPISNHLYFYWYRQILGQKVEFLVSFYNNEISEKSEIFDDQFSVERPDGSNFTLKIRSTKLEDSAMYFCASSVASGGASYNEQFFGPGTRLTVL.

V usage is TRBV7-2 and J usage is TRBJ1-2; the match to TRBD1 covers 7 bases. V was clipped by 1 base and J by 3 bases; unmatched bases: 8. The CDR3 covers 16 residues. Germline V CDR1 and CDR2: SGHTA, FQGNSA. CDR3 loop: CASSLGGGQEYYGYTF. The DNA for the CDR3 is TGTGCCAGCAGCTTAGGAGGTGGACAGGAGTACTATGGCTACACCTTC.

This clone was counted only a few times. This chain links TRBV14 with TRBJ2-6; D may be TRBD1 (5 bases). Trimming took 3 bases from V and 2 from J, leaving 11 bases between them. Germline CDR1 is SGHDN and CDR2 is FVKESK. The CDR3 contains 16 residues. CDR3 DNA: TGTGCCAGCAGCCACGGCTGGGGCGCTGGGGCCAACGTCCTGACTTTC. This translates into CASSHGWGAGANVLTF. Complete variable domain (other parts from reference TRBV14 and TRBJ2-6): EAGVTQFPSHSVIEKGQTVTLRCDPISGHDNLYWYRRVMGKEIKFLLHFVKESKQDESGMPNNRFLAERTGGTYSTLKVQPAELEDSGVYFCASSHGWGAGANVLTFGAGSRLTVL.

The CDR3 loop is CASTPGSWSYEQYF. The CDR3 DNA sequence: TGTGCCAGCACCCCAGGCAGCTGGTCCTACGAGCAGTACTTC. The chain links TRBV6-5 to TRBJ2-7; D remains unclear. Looked up from germline, CDR1 is MNHEY and CDR2 is SVGAGI. The V and J ends lost 7 bases and 1 base respectively, with 14 bases between them. The CDR3 is 14 residues long.

The CDR3 DNA sequence: TGTGCTAGTGGTTTGACAGGGGTTGGTGGCTACACCTTC. It yields the protein CASGLTGVGGYTF. The gene calls are TRBV12-5 and TRBJ1-2, with 7 bases identical to TRBD1. Germline trimming cut 2 bases from V and 7 bases from J; bases unmatched to any gene: 4. CDR1 and CDR2 from the germline V gene are LGHNT and FRNRAP. The CDR3 totals 13 residues. Based on the CDR3 plus reference TRBV12-5 and TRBJ1-2, the full variable domain is DARVTQTPRHKVTEMGQEVTMRCQPILGHNTVFWYRQTMMQGLELLAYFRNRAPLDDSGMPKDRFSAEMPDATLATLKIQPSEPRDSAVYFCASGLTGVGGYTFGSGTRLTVV.

This clone has more than one count but fewer than ten. The chain uses TRBV28 and TRBJ1-4; D might be TRBD1 (5 bases). The CDR3 has 14 residues. V lost 2 bases and J lost 6, with 10 bases in between. CDR1 is MDHEN, CDR2 SYDVKM, per germline. The chain's CDR3 is CASSLRGFDEKLFF. The CDR3 DNA is TGTGCCAGCAGTTTAAGGGGCTTTGATGAAAAACTGTTTTTT.

The chain has TRBV11-2 and TRBJ2-2; a possible D gene is TRBD2 (5 bases). Trimming pared 5 bases from V and 6 bases from J, leaving 16 bases between. This CDR3 spans 15 amino acids. Germline values: CDR1 SGHAT, CDR2 FQNNGV. The CDR3 coding sequence is TGTGCCAGCAGCGCCTTTACTAGTACGGCCGGGGAGCTGTTTTTT. This codes for CASSAFTSTAGELFF.

This sequence joins TRBV6-6 and TRBJ1-1; 7 bases are shared with TRBD1. Germline values: CDR1 MNHNY, CDR2 SVGAGI (reference sequence). Trimming took 2 bases from V and 2 from J; bases not matched to a gene: 8. This CDR3 region has 16 residues. The DNA of the CDR3 is TGTGCCAGCAGTTACGCCAGGGACAGTACCAACACTGAAGCTTTCTTT. Translation: CASSYARDSTNTEAFF.

The gene calls are TRBV5-6 and TRBJ2-7, with TRBD2 matching over 7 bases. The CDR3 spans 16 residues. J was trimmed by 3 bases and V by 0 bases; bases with no gene match: 9. CDR1 is SGHDT and CDR2 is YYEEEE in the germline V gene. As DNA, the CDR3 is TGTGCCAGCAGCTTGGGTACGGGGGGAAACTTCTACGAGCAGTACTTC. Translation: CASSLGTGGNFYEQYF.

This chain joins TRBV28 and TRBJ2-5, with D perhaps matching TRBD2 (6 bases). TRBJ2-7 matches the DNA end more closely, so the J call is doubtful. Germline assignment: CDR1 MDHEN and CDR2 SYDVKM. The length of the CDR3 is 17 residues. This CDR3 is CASSLYNPWDFLSEQYF. CDR3 DNA: TGTGCCAGCAGTTTATACAATCCCTGGGACTTCCTTTCCGAGCAGTACTTC.

The chain combines TRBV7-9 with TRBJ1-2; D is undetermined. Germline V gene data show CDR1 as SEHNR and CDR2 as FQNEAQ (reference sequence). V lost 3 bases to trimming and J lost 5 bases, with 19 bases between them. This CDR3 is 16 amino acids long. DNA for the CDR3: TGTGCCAGCAGCTTCGCGGGAGTTTCCTTCGGTTATGGCTACACCTTC. The encoded protein is CASSFAGVSFGYGYTF.

This clone was seen a single time. V is TRBV19 and J is TRBJ1-4, with D possibly being TRBD1 (6 bases). V dropped 3 bases and J dropped 0 bases, with 14 bases sitting between them. Per the germline V gene, CDR1 is LNHDA and CDR2 is SQIVND (reference sequence). This CDR3 is built from 17 residues. CDR3 nucleotides: TGTGCCAGTAGTATTCCGGGACAAATTGCAACTAATGAAAAACTGTTTTTT. Translated, it gives CASSIPGQIATNEKLFF.

This rearrangement joins TRBV27 to TRBJ2-1; 7 bases are shared with TRBD1. Germline V CDR1 and CDR2: MNHEY, SMNVEV (reference sequence). This CDR3 spans 15 amino acids. Trimming cost V 5 bases and J 8 bases; bases outside gene matches: 12. The CDR3 region is CASSRTGDTGHEQFF. The CDR3, as DNA: TGTGCCAGCAGTAGAACAGGGGATACCGGGCATGAGCAGTTCTTC.

The chain couples TRBV5-6 to TRBJ2-5; D ambiguous. CDR1 is SGHDT, CDR2 YYEEEE, per germline. The CDR3 has 15 residues. V gave up 4 bases and J gave up 1 base, with 14 bases separating them. CDR3 loop: CASSRRVRVQETQYF. CDR3 DNA: TGTGCCAGCAGCCGTCGAGTCCGGGTCCAAGAGACCCAGTACTTC.

This sequence joins TRBV5-1 and TRBJ2-5; 10 bases fit TRBD2. TRBJ2-7 explains the end of the DNA better; the J call may be wrong. Germline CDR1 SGHRS, CDR2 YFSETQ. The CDR3 loop spans 14 amino acids. CDR3 region: CASSRAGGLNEQYF. CDR3 DNA: TGCGCCAGCAGCAGAGCGGGGGGGCTGAACGAGCAGTACTTC.

The rearrangement uses TRBV28 and TRBJ2-7; 7 bases match TRBD1. Unmatched junction bases numbered 10, after V lost 6 bases and J lost 2 bases. Germline lookup yields CDR1 MDHEN and CDR2 SYDVKM. CDR3 length: 15 amino acids. The CDR3 coding sequence is TGTGCCAGCAGCCTCCCAGGACAGGCGACCTACGAGCAGTACTTC. It encodes CASSLPGQATYEQYF.

V usage is TRBV25-1 and J usage is TRBJ2-3; possibly TRBD2 for D (7 bases). In germline, CDR1 is MGHDK, CDR2 SYGVNS. Trimming took off 3 bases at V and 3 bases at J, with 13 bases between the two ends. This CDR3 region has 15 residues. The chain's CDR3 is CASSDTAGATDTQYF. CDR3 DNA sequence: TGTGCCAGCAGTGATACCGCGGGGGCGACAGATACGCAGTATTTT. Looking up the rest from reference TRBV25-1 and TRBJ2-3 gives the full variable domain: EADIYQTPRYLVIGTGKKITLECSQTMGHDKMYWYQQDPGMELHLIHYSYGVNSTEKGDLSSESTVSRIRTEHFPLTLESARPSHTSQYLCASSDTAGATDTQYFGPGTRLTVL.

The chain has TRBV18 and TRBJ2-2; the D is unclear. Germline lookup yields CDR1 KGHSH and CDR2 LQKENI. The CDR3 consists of 13 residues. V dropped 3 bases and J dropped 6 bases, with 8 bases sitting between them. The DNA of the CDR3 is TGTGCCAGCTCACCTAGTTCCGCCGGGGAGCTGTTTTTT. Protein sequence: CASSPSSAGELFF. The complete variable domain, with remaining parts taken from reference TRBV18 and TRBJ2-2, reads NAGVMQNPRHLVRRRGQEARLRCSPMKGHSHVYWYRQLPEEGLKFMVYLQKENIIDESGMPKERFSAEFPKEGPSILRIQQVVRGDSAAYFCASSPSSAGELFFGEGSRLTVL.

The rearrangement uses TRBV6-6 and TRBJ1-5, with D perhaps TRBD1 (6 bases). Germline V CDR1 and CDR2: MNHNY, SVGAGI (reference sequence). The V gene lost 5 bases and the J gene lost 6 bases, with 17 bases spanning the gap. This CDR3 has 15 amino acids. CDR3 amino acids: CASSKGQSVGQPQHF. CDR3 DNA: TGTGCCAGCAGTAAAGGACAGTCTGTGGGTCAGCCCCAGCATTTT.

This chain joins TRBV7-8 and TRBJ2-1; 12 nucleotides align to TRBD1. Germline V gene sequence: CDR1 SGHVS, CDR2 FQNEAQ. J was trimmed by 7 bases and V by 0 bases; bases with no gene match: 10. CDR3 length: 18 residues. The CDR3 here is CASSLARPGQGAGNEQFF. CDR3 in DNA: TGTGCCAGCAGCTTAGCCCGACCGGGACAGGGGGCAGGGAATGAGCAGTTCTTC.

This clone was recorded only once. The chain couples TRBV2 to TRBJ2-7; D not certain. The CDR3 has 15 residues. Germline V CDR1 and CDR2: SNHLY, FYNNEI. V lost 6 bases and J lost 0, with 15 bases in between. The CDR3 loop is CASSRPGSSSYEQYF. CDR3 nucleotides: TGTGCCAGCAGCAGACCGGGTTCTAGCTCCTACGAGCAGTACTTC.

The V and J genes are TRBV7-2 and TRBJ2-5; 10 bases fit TRBD2. The last part of the DNA fits TRBJ2-7 better; the J call may be wrong. In germline, CDR1 is SGHTA, CDR2 FQGNSA. This CDR3 has 15 residues. CDR3 coding DNA: TGTGCCAGCAGCTTAGAAAGCGGGGGGGCCTACGAGCAGTACTTC. This translates into CASSLESGGAYEQYF.